The 12 T cell receptor beta chains reported below all come from one sample, sequenced in a study of CD8 T cells in Susac syndrome. The authors reverse transcribed roughly 0.5 to 1 ug RNA with random hexamers. TCRdb re-called the immunoSEQ multiplex PCR reads with MiXCR, one entry per CDR3 protein. The sample carries 140,000 or so distinct CDR3 sequences, roughly 94% recorded once. The sequencing input was CD4+ T cells from PBMCs. The receptors were gathered from a human donor in good health.

The chain carries TRBV20-1 and TRBJ2-3; the match to TRBD2 covers 7 bases. There are 13 residues in the CDR3. V trimming: 6 bases; J trimming: 1 base; junction bases outside the gene matches: 4. Germline V gene sequence: CDR1 DFQATT, CDR2 SNEGSKA (reference sequence). CDR3 protein: CSAPSGRTDTQYF. The CDR3 DNA follows: TGCAGTGCGCCTAGCGGCCGCACAGATACGCAGTATTTT.

A single count supports this clonotype. The chain carries TRBV20-1 and TRBJ2-7, with D possibly TRBD1 on 5 matching bases. This CDR3 is 15 amino acids long. Germline V gene sequence: CDR1 DFQATT, CDR2 SNEGSKA (reference sequence). Trimming removed 0 bases at V and 0 bases at J, with 12 bases between. This CDR3 reads CSARDGARSSYEQYF. The CDR3 bases are TGCAGTGCTAGAGATGGGGCAAGGAGCTCCTACGAGCAGTACTTC.

J is TRBJ2-1 and V is TRBV27; no reliable D call. The CDR3 totals 13 residues. Trimming left V 6 bases short and J 0 bases short, with 6 bases between. CDR1 and CDR2 from the germline V gene are MNHEY and SMNVEV (reference sequence). The CDR3 DNA reads TGTGCCAGCAGGAGGAGCTCCTACAATGAGCAGTTCTTC. Its translation: CASRRSSYNEQFF.

The V and J genes are TRBV7-3 and TRBJ1-2; perhaps TRBD1 as D (5 bases). The ends were cut back, 2 bases at V and 3 bases at J, with 7 bases in the middle. Germline lookup yields CDR1 SGHTA and CDR2 FQGTGA. This CDR3 region has 13 residues. CDR3 nucleotides: TGTGCCAGCAGCTTATCAGGGCACTATGGCTACACCTTC. Protein product: CASSLSGHYGYTF.

The chain couples TRBV20-1 to TRBJ1-1; D not resolved. The length of the CDR3 is 11 residues. Trimming pared 1 base from V and 1 base from J, leaving 1 base between. Germline V CDR1 and CDR2: DFQATT, SNEGSKA (reference sequence). The chain's CDR3 is CSARGNTEAFF. DNA of the CDR3: TGCAGTGCTAGAGGGAACACTGAAGCTTTCTTT.

The chain is built from TRBV4-1 and TRBJ1-2; TRBD1 might be the D (6 bases). The CDR3 has 15 amino acids. The germline CDR1 and CDR2 sequences are MGHRA and YSYEKL. Trimming removed 3 bases from V and 3 bases from J, with 14 bases in between. The CDR3 region has the DNA TGCGCCAGCAGCCATGAGCGGGGGCTTTACTATGGCTACACCTTC. This translates into CASSHERGLYYGYTF.

This chain uses TRBV4-2 with TRBJ2-1; 12 bases agree with TRBD2. The CDR3 is 16 amino acids. V was pared by 3 bases and J by 5 bases, with 5 bases of the junction left unmatched. Germline V gives CDR1 LGHNA, CDR2 YNFKEQ. The CDR3 reads CASSQTSGSVHNEQFF. CDR3 in DNA: TGTGCCAGCAGCCAGACTAGCGGGAGTGTCCACAATGAGCAGTTCTTC.

CDR3 in amino acids: CAWSRREADPRYNEQFF. The CDR3 DNA is TGTGCCTGGAGTAGGCGGGAGGCCGACCCTCGTTACAATGAGCAGTTCTTC. V and J are TRBV30 and TRBJ2-1; 8 nucleotides line up with TRBD2. The CDR3 consists of 17 residues. The germline V gene encodes CDR1 GTSNPN and CDR2 SVGIG (reference sequence). V trimming: 2 bases; J trimming: 4 bases; junction bases outside the gene matches: 13.

This chain uses TRBV30 with TRBJ2-7, with TRBD1 identical over 7 bases. CDR3 length: 11 amino acids. V shed 7 bases, J shed 3 bases, and the junction held 3 bases outside the gene matches. Germline CDR1 reads GTSNPN; CDR2 reads SVGIG (reference sequence). The CDR3 sequence: CALGQYYEQYF. The CDR3 nucleotides read TGTGCCTTGGGACAGTACTACGAGCAGTACTTC.

This clonotype was detected only once. V usage is TRBV18 and J usage is TRBJ2-7; 12 nucleotides match TRBD2. CDR1 is KGHSH, CDR2 LQKENI, per germline. The CDR3 sequence is 19 residues long. V shed 3 bases and J 0 bases; nucleotides not matched to a gene: 12. The CDR3 DNA reads as TGTGCCAGCTCACCCCCCCTAGCGGGAGGGCCCATCTTCTCCTACGAGCAGTACTTC. This encodes CASSPPLAGGPIFSYEQYF.

The V call is TRBV3-1, the J call TRBJ1-2; D unclear. In germline, CDR1 is LGHDT, CDR2 YNNKEL (reference sequence). This CDR3 comprises 15 residues. V lost 0 bases and J 4 bases, leaving 12 bases between the germline ends. The DNA of the CDR3 is TGTGCCAGCAGCCAAGAAGGAAGTCTCGCCTATGGCTACACCTTC. It is translated as CASSQEGSLAYGYTF. Full variable domain (rest looked up from reference TRBV3-1 and TRBJ1-2): DTAVSQTPKYLVTQMGNDKSIKCEQNLGHDTMYWYKQDSKKFLKIMFSYNNKELIINETVPNRFSPKSPDKAHLNLHINSLELGDSAVYFCASSQEGSLAYGYTFGSGTRLTVV.

The chain has TRBV30 and TRBJ1-4, with D unresolved. The CDR3 length is 12 residues. Germline CDR1 reads GTSNPN; CDR2 reads SVGIG (reference sequence). The ends were cut back, 7 bases at V and 8 bases at J, with 14 bases in the middle. The CDR3 DNA reads TGTGCCTTTAGCAGAGAAGGGGAAAAACTGTTTTTT. Its translation is CAFSREGEKLFF.